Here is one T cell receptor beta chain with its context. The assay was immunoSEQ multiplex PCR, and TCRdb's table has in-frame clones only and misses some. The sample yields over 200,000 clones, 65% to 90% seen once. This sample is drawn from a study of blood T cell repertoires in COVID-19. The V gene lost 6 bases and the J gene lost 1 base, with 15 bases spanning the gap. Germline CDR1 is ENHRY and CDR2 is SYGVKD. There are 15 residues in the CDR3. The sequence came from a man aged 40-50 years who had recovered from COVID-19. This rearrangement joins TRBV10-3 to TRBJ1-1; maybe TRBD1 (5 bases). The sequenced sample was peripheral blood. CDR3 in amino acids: CAISPTMGGNTEAFF. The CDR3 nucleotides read TGTGCCATCAGCCCAACGATGGGGGGGAACACTGAAGCTTTCTTT.